These 5 T cell receptor beta chains came from one sample sequenced in a study of CD8+CD57+ T cells in acquired aplastic anemia. In patients chosen for sequencing, flow cytometry had shown CD8+CD57+ cell expansion. Researchers used genomic DNA as the template to profile TCR beta VDJ and CDR3. From the reads, TCRdb called clonotypes with MiXCR, one entry per CDR3 protein. The repertoire holds about 240,000 distinct CDR3 sequences, with 40% to 50% as singletons. Material for sequencing was sorted CD4+, CD8+, or CD8+CD57+ T cells (not recorded which) from PBMCs. The receptors stem from a human donor with aplastic anemia.

This clonotype was observed many times. CDR3 nucleotide sequence: TGTGCCACCCACGGGGGAACCTACGAGCAGTACTTC. This gives the protein CATHGGTYEQYF. The V call is TRBV6-5, the J call TRBJ2-7, with a weak D call TRBD2 (6 bases). The V gene's germline CDR1 is MNHEY and CDR2 SVGAGI. The CDR3 sequence is 12 residues long. V shed 10 bases and J shed 2 bases, with 12 bases lying between them.

Comment on this clonotype: At one of its ends the junction is not consistent with the germline gene, which may arise from a read error. V is TRBV28 and J is TRBJ2-7, with 12 nucleotides matching TRBD1. CDR1 is MDHEN, CDR2 SYDVKM, per germline. The CDR3 sequence is 16 residues long. The CDR3 DNA is TGTGCCAGCAGTTCCCACTCGGGACAGGGGGCCTACGGGCAGTACTTC. Translating it yields CASSSHSGQGAYGQYF.

Ten or more counts support this clonotype. This chain connects TRBV6-1 to TRBJ2-7; D might be TRBD1 or TRBD2, each matching 6 bases. The CDR3 runs 14 residues. From germline, CDR1 is MNHNS and CDR2 SASEGT. The V end was cut by 2 bases, the J end by 6 bases, with 14 bases between. CDR3 region: CASSELAGGAEQYF. CDR3 DNA sequence: TGTGCCAGCAGTGAACTCGCCGGGGGCGCCGAGCAGTACTTC.

A word on this clonotype: The junction departs from germline at one end; a sequencing error may be responsible. The chain couples TRBV15 to TRBJ1-6; D gene ambiguous. Germline V CDR1 and CDR2: LNHNV, YYDKDF (reference sequence). The CDR3 consists of 16 residues. CDR3 sequence: CATSKNGRIYSSPLHF. The DNA for the CDR3 is TGTGCCACCAGCAAAAACGGACGGATCTATAGTTCACCCCTCCACTTT.

The chain carries TRBV7-6 and TRBJ2-1; 9 bases map to TRBD2. The J segment lost 9 bases and the V segment lost 1 base, leaving 7 bases of the junction unmatched. The CDR3 has 15 amino acids. Germline values: CDR1 SGHVS, CDR2 FNYEAQ. The CDR3 here is CASSLVAGVFCEQFF. CDR3 coding DNA: TGTGCCAGCAGCTTAGTAGCGGGGGTTTTTTGTGAGCAGTTCTTC.